This TCR beta chain was observed in a study of CD8 T cells in ankylosing spondylitis. The CDR3 is 15 residues long. V lost 5 bases, J lost 4 bases, and 6 bases stayed unmatched. Germline CDR1 LNHDA, CDR2 SQIVND (reference sequence). In making TCR beta libraries, quantitative 5'-RACE with molecular barcodes was used. MiXCR, run by TCRdb on the 5' RACE reads, gives a single entry per CDR3 protein. The table has tens of thousands of distinct CDR3 sequences, 6.2% seen once. The table lists this clonotype with a few counts. Its antigen is currently unknown. General study points: Blood of patients with ankylosing spondylitis appeared to be characterized by a TCR beta motif of about 8 highly homologous variants. Researchers reportedly found disease-linked clones significantly enriched in matched ankylosing spondylitis synovial fluid.

Source material: synovial fluid, either unsorted or a sorted T cell fraction (not recorded which). The J gene is TRBJ2-3, the V gene TRBV19; TRBD1 matches at 10 bases. The TCR sequence derives from a male donor with ankylosing spondylitis. DNA of the CDR3: TGTGCCAGTAGTGACAGGGGGCTTAACGCAGATACGCAGTATTTT. Translated: CASSDRGLNADTQYF.